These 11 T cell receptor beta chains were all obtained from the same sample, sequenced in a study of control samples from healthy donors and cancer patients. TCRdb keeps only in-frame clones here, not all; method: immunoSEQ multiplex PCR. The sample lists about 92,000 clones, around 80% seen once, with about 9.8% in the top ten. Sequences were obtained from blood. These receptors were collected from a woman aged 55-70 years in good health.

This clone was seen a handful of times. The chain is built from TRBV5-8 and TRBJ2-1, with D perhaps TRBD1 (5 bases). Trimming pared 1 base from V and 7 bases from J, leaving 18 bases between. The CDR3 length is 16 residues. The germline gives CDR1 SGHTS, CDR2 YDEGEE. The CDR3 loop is CASSLQAFVKGNEQFF. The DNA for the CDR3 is TGTGCCAGCAGCTTGCAGGCATTTGTGAAGGGGAATGAGCAGTTCTTC.

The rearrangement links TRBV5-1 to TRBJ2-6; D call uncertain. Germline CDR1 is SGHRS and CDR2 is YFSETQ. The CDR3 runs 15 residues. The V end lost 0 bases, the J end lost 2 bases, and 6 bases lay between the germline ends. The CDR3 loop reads CASSLALAGANVLTF. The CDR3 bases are TGCGCCAGCAGCTTGGCTCTCGCTGGGGCCAACGTCCTGACTTTC.

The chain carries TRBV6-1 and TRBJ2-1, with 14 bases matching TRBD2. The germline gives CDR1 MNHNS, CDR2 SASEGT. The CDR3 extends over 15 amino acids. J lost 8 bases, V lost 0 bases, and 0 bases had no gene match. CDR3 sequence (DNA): TGTGCCAGCAGTGAAGCGGGACTAGCGGGAGATGAGCAGTTCTTC. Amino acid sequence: CASSEAGLAGDEQFF.

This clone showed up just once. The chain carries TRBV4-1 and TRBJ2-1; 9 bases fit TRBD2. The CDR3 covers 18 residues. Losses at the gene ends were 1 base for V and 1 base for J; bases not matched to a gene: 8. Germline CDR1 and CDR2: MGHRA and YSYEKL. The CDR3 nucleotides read TGCGCCAGCAGCCAAGGGGATAGCGGGAGCTTATCCTACAATGAGCAGTTCTTC. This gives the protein CASSQGDSGSLSYNEQFF.

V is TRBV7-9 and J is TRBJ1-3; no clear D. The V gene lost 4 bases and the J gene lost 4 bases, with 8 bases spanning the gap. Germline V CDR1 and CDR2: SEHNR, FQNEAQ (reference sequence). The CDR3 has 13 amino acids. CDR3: CASSSRRGNTIYF. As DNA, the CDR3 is TGTGCCAGCAGCTCTCGGAGAGGAAACACCATATATTTT.

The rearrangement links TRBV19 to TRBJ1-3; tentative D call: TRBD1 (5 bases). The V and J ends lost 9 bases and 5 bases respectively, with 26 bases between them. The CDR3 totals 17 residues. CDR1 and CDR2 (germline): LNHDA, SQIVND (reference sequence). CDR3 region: CASQRTADLRTRNTIYF. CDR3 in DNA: TGTGCCAGCCAGAGAACAGCCGATCTAAGGACACGAAACACCATATATTTT.

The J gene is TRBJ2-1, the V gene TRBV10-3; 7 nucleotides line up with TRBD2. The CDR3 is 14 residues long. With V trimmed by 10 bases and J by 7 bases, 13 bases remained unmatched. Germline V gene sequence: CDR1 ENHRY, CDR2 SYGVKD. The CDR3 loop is CATRGAGRSNEQFF. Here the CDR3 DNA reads TGTGCCACCCGGGGAGCGGGGAGGAGTAATGAGCAGTTCTTC.

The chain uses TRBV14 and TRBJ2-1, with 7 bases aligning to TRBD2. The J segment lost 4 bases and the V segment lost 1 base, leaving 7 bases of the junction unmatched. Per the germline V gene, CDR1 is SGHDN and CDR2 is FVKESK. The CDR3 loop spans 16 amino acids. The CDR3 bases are TGTGCCAGCAGCCAAGGTTTGACTAGCCCTTACAATGAGCAGTTCTTC. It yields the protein CASSQGLTSPYNEQFF.

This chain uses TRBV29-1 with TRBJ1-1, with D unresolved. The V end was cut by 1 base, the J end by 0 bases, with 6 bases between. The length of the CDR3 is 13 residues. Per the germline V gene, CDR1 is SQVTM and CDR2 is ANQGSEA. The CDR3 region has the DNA TGCAGCGTTGAAGGACTCATGAACACTGAAGCTTTCTTT. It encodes CSVEGLMNTEAFF.

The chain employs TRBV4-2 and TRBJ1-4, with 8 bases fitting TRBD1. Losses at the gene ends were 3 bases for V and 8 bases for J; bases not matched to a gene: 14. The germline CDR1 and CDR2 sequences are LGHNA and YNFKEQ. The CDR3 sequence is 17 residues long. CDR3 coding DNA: TGTGCCAGCAGCCACACCGGGACAGGCCCGCCGGGGGAAAAACTGTTTTTT. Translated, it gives CASSHTGTGPPGEKLFF.

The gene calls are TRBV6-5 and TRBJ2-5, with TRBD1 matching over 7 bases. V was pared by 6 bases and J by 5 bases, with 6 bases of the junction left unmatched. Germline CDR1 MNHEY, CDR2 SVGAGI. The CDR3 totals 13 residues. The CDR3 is CASSATGRETQYF. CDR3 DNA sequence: TGTGCCAGCAGCGCGACAGGGCGGGAGACCCAGTACTTC.